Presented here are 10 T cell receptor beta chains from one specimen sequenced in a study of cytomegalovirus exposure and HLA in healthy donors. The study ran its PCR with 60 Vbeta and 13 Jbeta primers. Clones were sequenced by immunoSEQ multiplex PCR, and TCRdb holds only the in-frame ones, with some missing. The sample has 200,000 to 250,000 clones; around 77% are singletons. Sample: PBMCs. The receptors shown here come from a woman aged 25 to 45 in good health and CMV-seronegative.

The CDR3 DNA reads TGTGCCAGCAGAAGGGGGAGCTCCTACGAGCAGTACTTC. Translation gives CASRRGSSYEQYF. The rearrangement links TRBV6-5 to TRBJ2-7; TRBD1 is a possible D gene (6 bases). The ends were cut back, 6 bases at V and 0 bases at J, with 9 bases in the middle. The CDR3 runs 13 residues. Germline V lookup: CDR1 MNHEY, CDR2 SVGAGI.

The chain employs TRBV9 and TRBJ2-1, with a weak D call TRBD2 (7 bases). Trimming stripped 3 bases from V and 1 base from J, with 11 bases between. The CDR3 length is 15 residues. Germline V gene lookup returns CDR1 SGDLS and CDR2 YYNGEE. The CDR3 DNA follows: TGTGCCAGCAGCGCCGCGGGGGCGTCCTACAATGAGCAGTTCTTC. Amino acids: CASSAAGASYNEQFF.

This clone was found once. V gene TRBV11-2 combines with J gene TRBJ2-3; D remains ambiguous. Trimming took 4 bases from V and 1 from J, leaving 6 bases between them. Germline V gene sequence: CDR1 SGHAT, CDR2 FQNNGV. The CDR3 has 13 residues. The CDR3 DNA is TGTGCCAGCAGCTCTCTAGGCACAGATACGCAGTATTTT. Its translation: CASSSLGTDTQYF.

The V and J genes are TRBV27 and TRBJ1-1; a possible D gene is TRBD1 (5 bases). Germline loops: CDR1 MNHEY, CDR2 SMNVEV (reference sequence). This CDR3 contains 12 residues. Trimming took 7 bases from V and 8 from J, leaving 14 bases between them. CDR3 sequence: CASNPFKGEAFF. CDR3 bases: TGTGCCAGCAACCCTTTTAAGGGGGAAGCTTTCTTT.

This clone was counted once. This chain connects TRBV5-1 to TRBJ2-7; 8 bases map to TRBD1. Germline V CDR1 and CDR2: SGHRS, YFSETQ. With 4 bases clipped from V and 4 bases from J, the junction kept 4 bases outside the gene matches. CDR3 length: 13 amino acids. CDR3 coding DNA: TGCGCCAGCAGCGACAGGGGAAGGTACGAGCAGTACTTC. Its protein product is CASSDRGRYEQYF.

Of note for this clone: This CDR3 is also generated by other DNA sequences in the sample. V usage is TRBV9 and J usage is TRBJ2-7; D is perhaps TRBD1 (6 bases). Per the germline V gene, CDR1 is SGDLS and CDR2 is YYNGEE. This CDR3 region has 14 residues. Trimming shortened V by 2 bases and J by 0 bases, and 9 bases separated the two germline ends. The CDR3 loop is CASSVTGNSYEQYF. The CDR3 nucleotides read TGTGCCAGCAGCGTTACAGGGAACTCCTACGAGCAGTACTTC.

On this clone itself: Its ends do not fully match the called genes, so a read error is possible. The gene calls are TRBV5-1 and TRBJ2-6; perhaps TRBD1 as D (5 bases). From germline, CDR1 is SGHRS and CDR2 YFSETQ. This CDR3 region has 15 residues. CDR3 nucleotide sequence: TGCGCCAGCAGCTTGGGCCTTTCTGGGGCCAACGTCCTGCCTTTC. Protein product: CASSLGLSGANVLPF.

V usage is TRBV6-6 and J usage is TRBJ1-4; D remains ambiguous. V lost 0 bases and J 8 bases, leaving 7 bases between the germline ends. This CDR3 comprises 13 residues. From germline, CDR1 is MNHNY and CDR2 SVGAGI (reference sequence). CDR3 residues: CASSYSLREKLFF. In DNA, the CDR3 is TGTGCCAGCAGTTACTCTCTACGGGAAAAACTGTTTTTT.

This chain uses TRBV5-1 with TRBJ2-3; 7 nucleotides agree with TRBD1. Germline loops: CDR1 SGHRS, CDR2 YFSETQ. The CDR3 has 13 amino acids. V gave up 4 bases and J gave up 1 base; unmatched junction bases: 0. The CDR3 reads CASSGQGTDTQYF. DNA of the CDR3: TGCGCCAGCAGCGGACAGGGCACAGATACGCAGTATTTT.

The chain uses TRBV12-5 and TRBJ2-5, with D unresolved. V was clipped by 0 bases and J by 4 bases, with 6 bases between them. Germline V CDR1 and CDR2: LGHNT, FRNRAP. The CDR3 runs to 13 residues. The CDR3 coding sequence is TGTGCTAGTGGTTTGGTCTTCTCAGAGACCCAGTACTTC. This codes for CASGLVFSETQYF.